One and the same sample provided the 29 T cell receptor beta chains below, sequenced in a study of T-cell reconstitution after alpha-beta-depleted transplantation in children. Library preparation (for TCRbeta) was performed with unique molecular identifiers. TCRdb analysed the PCR reads with MiXCR anew, one entry per CDR3 protein. Of around 230,000 distinct CDR3 sequences detected, about a sixth appear once; the ten largest clones hold just under 45%. The source material was PBMCs, mostly from graft donor cells, sampled 360 days after TCRalphabeta/CD19-depleted stem cell transplant. The receptors were sampled from a male patient between 2 and 10 years old who had a stem cell transplant for acute lymphoblastic leukemia, so the T cells may come from the graft donor.

In its sample, this clonotype was seen a few times. The rearrangement uses TRBV10-3 and TRBJ2-7; 7 bases agree with TRBD2. The CDR3 spans 12 residues. The V and J ends lost 11 bases and 7 bases, in that order; junction bases with no gene match: 11. Germline assignment: CDR1 ENHRY and CDR2 SYGVKD. CDR3: CAVSGTTREQYF. The CDR3 DNA sequence: TGTGCCGTAAGTGGGACTACGAGGGAGCAGTACTTC.

This clonotype was seen more than once but under ten times. J is TRBJ1-3 and V is TRBV5-1, with a weak D call TRBD1 (5 bases). This CDR3 is built from 16 residues. The V and J ends lost 0 bases and 0 bases respectively, with 10 bases between them. Looked up from germline, CDR1 is SGHRS and CDR2 is YFSETQ. The CDR3 DNA follows: TGCGCCAGCAGCTTGGGGGGACCGATCTCTGGAAACACCATATATTTT. It codes for CASSLGGPISGNTIYF.

Remarks on this clonotype: At one end, the junction sequence differs from germline, possibly due to a read error. V is TRBV6-4 and J is TRBJ2-3; 10 bases map to TRBD2. The CDR3 totals 17 residues. Germline lookup yields CDR1 MRHNA and CDR2 SNTAGT. CDR3 DNA: TGTGCCAGCAGGGACTCTCAAGGGACTAGCGGCACAGATACGCAGTATTTT. Encoded protein: CASRDSQGTSGTDTQYF.

The genes are TRBV14 and TRBJ2-1; D is ambiguous. Germline CDR1 SGHDN, CDR2 FVKESK. The V end lost 4 bases, the J end lost 9 bases, and 13 bases lay between the germline ends. This CDR3 comprises 13 residues. As DNA, the CDR3 is TGTGCCAGCAGCCTTTTAGGGAAGGGTGAGCAGTTCTTC. Its protein product is CASSLLGKGEQFF.

The genes are TRBV27 and TRBJ2-1; 9 bases fit TRBD1. The trim removed 7 bases at V and 4 bases at J, leaving 5 bases unmatched. The CDR3 consists of 14 residues. Germline values: CDR1 MNHEY, CDR2 SMNVEV (reference sequence). CDR3 DNA sequence: TGTGCCAGCACCAACAGGGGGCCTTACAATGAGCAGTTCTTC. Amino acid sequence: CASTNRGPYNEQFF.

This chain connects TRBV2 to TRBJ1-4; D remains ambiguous. The V end was cut by 3 bases, the J end by 1 base, with 6 bases between. This CDR3 has 14 amino acids. Germline V lookup: CDR1 SNHLY, CDR2 FYNNEI. CDR3 bases: TGTGCCAGCAGTGACGGGAGAACTAATGAAAAACTGTTTTTT. This translates into CASSDGRTNEKLFF.

The gene calls are TRBV7-2 and TRBJ2-5, with 8 positions matching TRBD1. V shed 4 bases, J shed 4 bases, and the junction held 5 bases outside the gene matches. The CDR3 runs to 14 residues. Germline V gene data show CDR1 as SGHTA and CDR2 as FQGNSA. CDR3 loop: CASSSGGGVETQYF. CDR3 nucleotide sequence: TGTGCCAGCAGCTCAGGGGGCGGGGTAGAGACCCAGTACTTC.

This clonotype has ten or more counts. The chain carries TRBV12-3 or TRBV12-4 and TRBJ2-1; 7 bases line up with TRBD1. J gave up 6 bases and V 6 bases, and 2 bases lay outside the gene matches. The CDR3 is 12 residues long. CDR3 in DNA: TGTGCCAGCAGCTGGGACAGCAATGAGCAGTTCTTC. Encoded protein: CASSWDSNEQFF.

The chain couples TRBV5-1 to TRBJ2-7; no firm D call. The CDR3 consists of 20 residues. Trimming cost V 0 bases and J 0 bases, with 25 bases left between them. Germline V gene data show CDR1 as SGHRS and CDR2 as YFSETQ. DNA of the CDR3: TGCGCCAGCAGCTTGGAAGTTGACACCGCAGTTCTGGTAAGCTCCTACGAGCAGTACTTC. Encoded protein: CASSLEVDTAVLVSSYEQYF.

The gene calls are TRBV28 and TRBJ2-3; 9 nucleotides match TRBD2. The CDR3 is made up of 17 amino acids. Germline V CDR1 and CDR2: MDHEN, SYDVKM. Losses at the gene ends were 4 bases for V and 0 bases for J; bases not matched to a gene: 8. CDR3 nucleotide sequence: TGTGCCAGCAGTTCCCCGGCTAGCGGGATGAGCACAGATACGCAGTATTTT. Protein sequence: CASSSPASGMSTDTQYF.

The CDR3: CASSLGRQNWEPGQPQHF. In nucleotides, the CDR3 is TGTGCCAGCAGTTTAGGGAGACAGAATTGGGAACCCGGTCAGCCCCAGCATTTT. The genes are TRBV12-3 or TRBV12-4 and TRBJ1-5; D possibly corresponds to TRBD1 (5 bases). This CDR3 has 18 residues. The ends were cut back, 1 base at V and 6 bases at J, with 22 bases in the middle.

The chain has TRBV5-4 and TRBJ2-1; 8 bases fit TRBD2. This CDR3 is built from 15 residues. The trim removed 0 bases at V and 5 bases at J, leaving 4 bases unmatched. CDR1 is SGHNT, CDR2 YYREEE, per germline (reference sequence). CDR3 region: CASSLESLADNEQFF. The CDR3 region has the DNA TGTGCCAGCAGCTTGGAATCACTAGCGGACAATGAGCAGTTCTTC.

This sequence joins TRBV18 and TRBJ2-2, with 8 bases matching TRBD2. V trimming: 1 base; J trimming: 1 base; junction bases outside the gene matches: 5. The germline V gene has CDR1 KGHSH and CDR2 LQKENI. The CDR3 is made up of 17 amino acids. The DNA of the CDR3 is TGTGCCAGCTCACCACGGAGCGGGGGAGTGAACACCGGGGAGCTGTTTTTT. It translates to CASSPRSGGVNTGELFF.

The J gene is TRBJ2-5, the V gene TRBV7-9; D perhaps matches TRBD2 (7 bases). The V gene lost 0 bases and the J gene lost 5 bases, with 13 bases spanning the gap. Germline assignment: CDR1 SEHNR and CDR2 FQNEAQ (reference sequence). The CDR3 length is 15 residues. The CDR3 DNA follows: TGTGCCAGCAGCTTAGCAGGGGGGGCGTCGGAGACCCAGTACTTC. This gives the protein CASSLAGGASETQYF.

The rearrangement joins TRBV5-6 to TRBJ2-7; D is unclear. This CDR3 is 14 amino acids long. The germline gives CDR1 SGHDT, CDR2 YYEEEE. V was shortened by 2 bases and J by 0 bases, with 9 bases between the two germline ends. CDR3 sequence: CASSFSVSSYEQYF. For the CDR3, the DNA is TGTGCCAGCAGCTTTAGTGTTAGCTCCTACGAGCAGTACTTC.

This clonotype has just a few counts. The chain is built from TRBV5-4 and TRBJ2-5, with 7 bases that match TRBD2. Per germline, CDR1 SGHNT and CDR2 YYREEE (reference sequence). The J segment lost 4 bases and the V segment lost 0 bases, leaving 9 bases of the junction unmatched. This CDR3 is 16 amino acids long. The CDR3 region is CASSLAGTGGRETQYF. The CDR3, as DNA: TGTGCCAGCAGCTTGGCAGGGACGGGGGGACGAGAGACCCAGTACTTC.

This clonotype has more than one count but fewer than ten. The rearrangement links TRBV4-2 to TRBJ2-1; 10 bases map to TRBD2. Germline CDR1 and CDR2: LGHNA and YNFKEQ. J was trimmed by 13 bases and V by 0 bases; bases with no gene match: 9. The CDR3 is 15 residues long. The CDR3 DNA is TGTGCCAGCAGCCAAGATGGGCTAGCGGGAGACTCCCAGTTCTTC. Its protein is CASSQDGLAGDSQFF.

The chain joins TRBV7-9 to TRBJ2-5, with 7 bases that match TRBD1. CDR1 is SEHNR and CDR2 is FQNEAQ in the germline V gene (reference sequence). The J segment lost 5 bases and the V segment lost 5 bases, leaving 8 bases of the junction unmatched. The CDR3 is 14 amino acids. The CDR3 loop is CASSPRGLSETQYF. CDR3 DNA sequence: TGTGCCAGCAGCCCGAGGGGGCTATCGGAGACCCAGTACTTC.

V usage is TRBV10-2 and J usage is TRBJ1-4, with no clear D. Trimming left V 5 bases short and J 5 bases short, with 3 bases between. This CDR3 has 11 residues. Germline CDR1 and CDR2: WSHSY and SAAADI. CDR3 DNA: TGCGCCAGCAGTAAGAATGAAAAACTGTTTTTT. Protein product: CASSKNEKLFF.

This clonotype was observed a few times. This sequence joins TRBV5-1 and TRBJ1-3; 7 bases are a match to TRBD1. J gave up 4 bases and V 4 bases, and 8 bases lay outside the gene matches. Germline V gene data show CDR1 as SGHRS and CDR2 as YFSETQ. The CDR3 is made up of 15 amino acids. CDR3 loop: CASSPATGTGNTIYF. The DNA for the CDR3 is TGCGCCAGCAGCCCTGCGACAGGGACGGGAAACACCATATATTTT.

The chain is built from TRBV14 and TRBJ2-7, with D unclear. Germline values: CDR1 SGHDN, CDR2 FVKESK. V lost 1 base and J 4 bases, leaving 5 bases between the germline ends. CDR3 length: 12 amino acids. The CDR3 DNA reads TGTGCCAGCAGCCAAGTAGAATACGAGCAGTACTTC. This codes for CASSQVEYEQYF.

This chain links TRBV7-3 with TRBJ2-2, with 11 bases fitting TRBD2. The germline V gene has CDR1 SGHTA and CDR2 FQGTGA. After removal of 4 bases from V and 4 bases from J, the junction contained 5 bases not matched to a gene. CDR3 length equals 16 residues. CDR3 region: CASSSRSGGATGELFF. The CDR3 DNA reads TGTGCCAGCAGCTCCCGTAGCGGGGGGGCCACCGGGGAGCTGTTTTTT.

This clonotype was observed many times. This chain links TRBV10-2 with TRBJ2-7; D gene ambiguous. The CDR3 totals 12 residues. Per the germline V gene, CDR1 is WSHSY and CDR2 is SAAADI. V gave up 6 bases and J gave up 2 bases, with 8 bases separating them. The CDR3 reads CASRDGPYEQYF. DNA for the CDR3: TGCGCCAGCAGGGACGGCCCCTACGAGCAGTACTTC.

To note about this clonotype: The junction differs from germline at one of its ends, possibly a read error. The chain recombines TRBV15 with TRBJ1-4; 12 bases fit TRBD1. Germline V lookup: CDR1 LNHNV, CDR2 YYDKDF (reference sequence). There are 16 residues in the CDR3. The DNA for the CDR3 is TGTGCCACAGAGGGACAGGGGGCTGCGACTAATGAAAAACTGCTTTTT. Protein: CATEGQGAATNEKLLF.

This clonotype has more than one count but fewer than ten. The rearrangement uses TRBV24-1 and TRBJ1-1; D is undetermined. The V end was cut by 5 bases, the J end by 3 bases, with 6 bases between. Germline CDR1 is KGHDR and CDR2 is SFDVKD. The CDR3 runs to 12 residues. DNA of the CDR3: TGTGCCACCAGTGCTTGGGACACTGAAGCTTTCTTT. This encodes CATSAWDTEAFF.

This clonotype was seen many times. The rearrangement joins TRBV5-1 to TRBJ2-2, with unresolved D. Trimming pared 4 bases from V and 4 bases from J, leaving 17 bases between. The CDR3 has 16 residues. CDR1 and CDR2 (germline): SGHRS, YFSETQ. CDR3: CASSHGATKFTGELFF. The CDR3 DNA reads as TGCGCCAGCAGCCACGGAGCCACAAAGTTCACCGGGGAGCTGTTTTTT.

The V gene is TRBV5-1, the J gene TRBJ2-1; 9 nucleotides agree with TRBD2. This CDR3 comprises 16 residues. With V trimmed by 4 bases and J by 6 bases, 11 bases remained unmatched. Germline values: CDR1 SGHRS, CDR2 YFSETQ. As DNA, the CDR3 is TGCGCCAGCAGCCCTCTCGGCGGGGGGGCGGGCAATGAGCAGTTCTTC. Amino acid sequence: CASSPLGGGAGNEQFF.

This clonotype was counted only a few times. The chain combines TRBV6-5 with TRBJ2-3; D remains ambiguous. Germline V lookup: CDR1 MNHEY, CDR2 SVGAGI. Trimming left V 0 bases short and J 8 bases short, with 9 bases between. This CDR3 spans 13 amino acids. This CDR3 reads CASSYSNLGTQYF. In nucleotides, the CDR3 is TGTGCCAGCAGTTACTCGAATCTGGGTACGCAGTATTTT.

This chain uses TRBV7-6 with TRBJ2-1, with TRBD2 as a possible D gene (5 bases). V lost 5 bases and J 7 bases, leaving 9 bases between the germline ends. Germline V gene lookup returns CDR1 SGHVS and CDR2 FNYEAQ. This CDR3 has 12 amino acids. Written as DNA, the CDR3 is TGTGCCAGCAGCCCACCGGGAAATGAGCAGTTCTTC. This encodes CASSPPGNEQFF.